These 19 T cell receptor beta chains share one sample of origin, sequenced in a study of CD8 T cells in ankylosing spondylitis. General observations from the study: Ankylosing spondylitis blood appeared to be characterized by a TCR beta motif of several highly homologous variants.

For these receptors, no antigen is known. TCRdb re-called the 5' RACE reads through MiXCR, storing one row per CDR3 protein. The sample contains some 220,000 distinct CDR3 sequences, 6% to 8.5% of which appear only once. Sample: blood, either unsorted or a sorted T cell fraction (not recorded which). The receptors stem from a male donor with ankylosing spondylitis.

This clonotype was observed at least ten times. The rearrangement links TRBV4-2 to TRBJ2-3; 11 bases align to TRBD2. Trimming cost V 4 bases and J 5 bases; bases outside gene matches: 26. The CDR3 extends over 22 amino acids. Germline V gene lookup returns CDR1 LGHNA and CDR2 YNFKEQ. The CDR3 loop reads CASSPSFGQGTSGSSGGDTQYF. As DNA, the CDR3 is TGTGCCAGCAGCCCGTCCTTTGGGCAGGGCACTAGCGGGAGCTCAGGCGGAGATACGCAGTATTTT.

Note on this clonotype: One end of the junction varies from germline; a read error may be responsible. The chain links TRBV6-5 to TRBJ2-3, with 10 bases that match TRBD1. This CDR3 has 15 amino acids. Germline values: CDR1 MNHEY, CDR2 SVGAGI. This CDR3 reads CASRYSTGGADTQYF. Written as DNA, the CDR3 is TGTGCCAGCAGATACTCGACAGGGGGCGCAGATACGCAGTATTTT.

This clonotype was counted ten times or more. The V gene is TRBV25-1, the J gene TRBJ1-1; maybe TRBD1 (5 bases). CDR1 and CDR2 (germline): MGHDK, SYGVNS. This CDR3 is built from 12 residues. Trimming removed 1 base at V and 7 bases at J, with 7 bases between. In DNA form, the CDR3 reads TGTGCCAGCAGTGAATTGGGGCGTGAAGCTTTCTTT. Its translation: CASSELGREAFF.

This clonotype occurred many times. CDR3 DNA sequence: TGTGCCAGCAGCTCCTGGACAGGGGGCTATTCACCCCTCCACTTT. The encoded protein is CASSSWTGGYSPLHF. This chain links TRBV7-9 with TRBJ1-6; 11 positions match TRBD1. The trim removed 4 bases at V and 8 bases at J, leaving 4 bases unmatched. This CDR3 spans 15 amino acids. Germline V gene lookup returns CDR1 SEHNR and CDR2 FQNEAQ (reference sequence).

This clonotype was seen only a few times. CDR3 sequence: CASSYGTGFTGELFF. The CDR3 DNA is TGTGCCAGCAGTTACGGGACGGGGTTCACCGGGGAGCTGTTTTTT. The chain couples TRBV6-2 or TRBV6-3 to TRBJ2-2; TRBD1 or TRBD2 may be the D gene (5 bases each). Trimming removed 2 bases at V and 4 bases at J, with 11 bases between. CDR3 size: 15 residues. Germline V gene data show CDR1 as MNHEY and CDR2 as SVGEGT.

This clonotype was observed at least ten times. The chain links TRBV6-2 or TRBV6-3 to TRBJ2-7, with a weak D call TRBD2 (5 bases). The germline V gene encodes CDR1 MNHEY and CDR2 SVGEGT. The CDR3 has 14 residues. V was clipped by 6 bases and J by 5 bases, with 17 bases between them. CDR3 residues: CASRKEAGFHEQYF. As DNA, the CDR3 is TGTGCCAGCAGAAAGGAGGCAGGATTCCACGAGCAGTACTTC.

This clonotype occurred many times. This rearrangement joins TRBV29-1 to TRBJ1-1, with D possibly TRBD1 on 5 matching bases. The CDR3 is 13 residues long. The V gene's germline CDR1 is SQVTM and CDR2 ANQGSEA. The V and J ends lost 4 bases and 0 bases respectively, with 9 bases between them. CDR3 in amino acids: CSVAGGMNTEAFF. Here the CDR3 DNA reads TGCAGCGTTGCGGGGGGAATGAACACTGAAGCTTTCTTT.

This clonotype was recorded many times. The chain combines TRBV7-2 with TRBJ1-4; D is unresolved. The CDR3 runs to 15 residues. CDR1 and CDR2 from the germline V gene are SGHTA and FQGNSA. V was cut by 5 bases and J by 6 bases, with 16 bases left in between. CDR3 DNA sequence: TGTGCCAGCAGCCGCCCGGGGTGGGCGGATGAAAAACTGTTTTTT. Translated: CASSRPGWADEKLFF.

The gene calls are TRBV15 and TRBJ1-5, with D hard to call. With 2 bases removed from V and 5 bases from J, the gap between germline ends came to 10 bases. There are 14 residues in the CDR3. Per the germline V gene, CDR1 is LNHNV and CDR2 is YYDKDF (reference sequence). The CDR3 DNA sequence: TGTGCCACCAGCAGAATCACAGATCATCAGCCCCAGCATTTT. Amino acids: CATSRITDHQPQHF.

V gene TRBV6-5 combines with J gene TRBJ2-2, with D tentatively TRBD2 (5 bases). CDR3 size: 16 residues. V dropped 2 bases and J dropped 5 bases, with 15 bases sitting between them. Germline V gene sequence: CDR1 MNHEY, CDR2 SVGAGI. The CDR3 reads CASSYGSWLGTGELFF. The CDR3 DNA sequence: TGTGCCAGCAGTTACGGGAGTTGGTTGGGTACCGGGGAGCTGTTTTTT.

A few counts support this clonotype. V and J are TRBV4-3 and TRBJ2-7, with D uncertain. Per the germline V gene, CDR1 is LGHNA and CDR2 is YSLEER. The V and J ends lost 0 bases and 4 bases respectively, with 10 bases between them. The CDR3 has 14 amino acids. CDR3: CASSQEKVAYEQYF. The CDR3, as DNA: TGCGCCAGCAGCCAAGAGAAGGTAGCTTACGAGCAGTACTTC.

This clonotype was seen only a few times. The J gene is TRBJ2-7, the V gene TRBV11-2; 7 bases fit TRBD2. Germline CDR1 and CDR2: SGHAT and FQNNGV. The CDR3 runs to 18 residues. Losses at the gene ends were 5 bases for V and 3 bases for J; bases not matched to a gene: 19. The CDR3 DNA is TGTGCCAGCAGCCCTAGCCCCGGGCGGGGGAGGAAGGACTACGAGCAGTACTTC. Translation gives CASSPSPGRGRKDYEQYF.

This clonotype was seen many times. This chain joins TRBV7-9 and TRBJ2-5; tentative D call: TRBD2 (5 bases). V lost 1 base, J lost 7 bases, and 10 bases lay in between. Germline CDR1 reads SEHNR; CDR2 reads FQNEAQ (reference sequence). This CDR3 has 13 amino acids. CDR3 sequence: CASSLGGRGTQYF. CDR3 nucleotide sequence: TGTGCCAGCAGCTTAGGCGGCCGGGGGACCCAGTACTTC. The entire variable domain, with the rest obtained from reference TRBV7-9 and TRBJ2-5, is as follows: DTGVSQNPRHKITKRGQNVTFRCDPISEHNRLYWYRQTLGQGPEFLTYFQNEAQLEKSRLLSDRFSAERPKGSFSTLEIQRTEQGDSAMYLCASSLGGRGTQYFGPGTRLLVL.

This clonotype occurred many times. The rearrangement uses TRBV20-1 and TRBJ2-7; 8 nucleotides match TRBD1. This CDR3 has 15 amino acids. CDR1 DFQATT and CDR2 SNEGSKA come from the germline V gene (reference sequence). The junction had 12 bases not matched to a gene; V was cut back by 5 bases and J by 3 bases. CDR3 nucleotide sequence: TGCAGTGCTCCCGATTGGGCAGGGGGCAGCTACGAGCAGTACTTC. Translating gives CSAPDWAGGSYEQYF.

This clonotype was recorded at least ten times. This chain links TRBV4-1 with TRBJ2-3; D possibly corresponds to TRBD2 (5 bases). This CDR3 contains 16 residues. The germline V gene encodes CDR1 MGHRA and CDR2 YSYEKL. V gave up 4 bases and J gave up 2 bases, with 16 bases separating them. DNA for the CDR3: TGCGCCAGCAGCCTCGCCCCTGGACTCTCCACAGATACGCAGTATTTT. Amino acids: CASSLAPGLSTDTQYF.

This clonotype has ten or more counts. This sequence joins TRBV7-9 and TRBJ2-2; TRBD2 matches at 8 bases. CDR1 SEHNR and CDR2 FQNEAQ come from the germline V gene (reference sequence). With V trimmed by 2 bases and J by 6 bases, 11 bases remained unmatched. The CDR3 has 17 residues. In DNA, the CDR3 is TGTGCCAGCAGCTTAAATAACGGCGGGAGGAGTTCCGGGGAGCTGTTTTTT. Protein sequence: CASSLNNGGRSSGELFF.

In this sample, this clonotype turned up many times. The chain carries TRBV7-2 and TRBJ1-5; D not resolved. CDR1 is SGHTA and CDR2 is FQGNSA in the germline V gene. The CDR3 loop spans 16 amino acids. Deletions cut 2 bases from V and 0 bases from J, with 11 bases between. CDR3 sequence reads: CASSLTLGYSNQPQHF. The CDR3 bases are TGTGCCAGCAGCTTAACTTTAGGGTATAGCAATCAGCCCCAGCATTTT.

This clonotype was picked up a small number of times. The V gene is TRBV7-9, the J gene TRBJ2-7; 7 nucleotides match TRBD2. CDR1 is SEHNR, CDR2 FQNEAQ, per germline (reference sequence). The CDR3 extends over 14 amino acids. V shed 8 bases, J shed 5 bases, and the junction held 12 bases outside the gene matches. Here the CDR3 DNA reads TGTGCCAGCCGGCCCGCCGGCGGGAGTCACGAGCAGTACTTC. Encoded protein: CASRPAGGSHEQYF.

This chain uses TRBV11-2 with TRBJ2-1, with 7 positions matching TRBD2. The CDR3 has 16 amino acids. The V gene end was trimmed by 3 bases and the J gene end by 0 bases; junction bases not matched to a gene: 5. Germline V gene data show CDR1 as SGHAT and CDR2 as FQNNGV. CDR3 residues: CASSFWGTNSYNEQFF. The CDR3 coding sequence is TGTGCCAGCAGCTTTTGGGGGACTAACTCCTACAATGAGCAGTTCTTC.